This TCR beta chain was found in a study of HIV-infected patients and healthy controls. The repertoire came from unfractionated whole blood and reflected all unsorted peripheral T cells. V lost 0 bases to trimming and J lost 6 bases, with 6 bases between them. Germline V gene data show CDR1 as SGHTA and CDR2 as FQGNSA. The CDR3 length is 13 residues. Reverse transcription used around 500 ng RNA and constant-region primers for alpha and beta. Separate chain-specific third strand synthesis with multiplexing indices produced the alpha and beta libraries. A 5' RACE adapter with a random hexamer and the SP2 primer site was joined to cDNA. MiXCR, run by TCRdb on the 5' RACE reads, gives a single entry per CDR3 protein. Found here are roughly 9,000 distinct CDR3 sequences, roughly 6% of them singletons; the top ten hold roughly 8.2%.

V usage is TRBV7-2 and J usage is TRBJ2-1; D unclear. The source of this sequence is an adult in good health. Sequenced input: blood. In DNA, the CDR3 is TGTGCCAGCAGCTTAGCGCCTGTCAATGAGCAGTTCTTC. As protein: CASSLAPVNEQFF. The variable domain in full, with the rest retrieved from reference TRBV7-2 and TRBJ2-1, is GAGVSQSPSNKVTEKGKDVELRCDPISGHTALYWYRQSLGQGLEFLIYFQGNSAPDKSGLPSDRFSAERTGGSVSTLTIQRTQQEDSAVYLCASSLAPVNEQFFGPGTRLTVL.